Listed here are 8 T cell receptor beta chains from one sample, sequenced in a study of blood T cells in healthy people across ages. With a J-beta primer mix and a sample-barcoded 5' primer, a second PCR ran about 7 to 12 cycles. TCRdb fed the 5' RACE reads into MiXCR, producing one record per CDR3 protein. The sample includes roughly 1 million distinct CDR3 sequences, around 25% of them seen just once. The sample was also reused in another study, on T cells of mothers and their children.

The sequenced material came from blood. Receptor source: a girl aged 2-15 years in good health.

The chain is built from TRBV6-2 or TRBV6-3 and TRBJ2-7; D ambiguous. The germline V gene encodes CDR1 MNHEY and CDR2 SVGEGT. V lost 0 bases, J lost 2 bases, and 17 bases lay in between. The CDR3 has 17 residues. CDR3: CASSYSKRALTTYEQYF. CDR3 DNA sequence: TGTGCCAGCAGTTACTCGAAACGCGCCCTCACGACCTACGAGCAGTACTTC.

This clonotype appeared once. J is TRBJ1-1 and V is TRBV7-8; TRBD1 aligns across 9 bases. The CDR3 sequence is 15 residues long. Unmatched junction bases numbered 9, after V lost 4 bases and J lost 6 bases. Germline V gene lookup returns CDR1 SGHVS and CDR2 FQNEAQ. The CDR3 sequence is CASSSYRGPGAEAFF. The CDR3 DNA sequence: TGTGCCAGCAGCTCTTACAGGGGGCCAGGGGCTGAAGCTTTCTTT.

This clonotype turned up a few times. The chain links TRBV25-1 to TRBJ1-4; 7 bases align to TRBD1. This CDR3 has 14 residues. V trimming: 5 bases; J trimming: 3 bases; junction bases outside the gene matches: 3. Per the germline V gene, CDR1 is MGHDK and CDR2 is SYGVNS. CDR3 sequence: CASSMTGSNEKLFF. CDR3 in DNA: TGTGCCAGCAGTATGACAGGGTCTAATGAAAAACTGTTTTTT.

A few counts support this clonotype. The V and J genes are TRBV28 and TRBJ2-4; no clear D. The CDR3 is made up of 13 amino acids. Germline V lookup: CDR1 MDHEN, CDR2 SYDVKM. The germline V and J ends were trimmed by 7 bases and 11 bases, with 18 bases remaining between them. The chain's CDR3 is CASTYRNYLVQYF. The CDR3 DNA reads TGTGCCAGCACATATCGTAACTACCTCGTTCAGTACTTC.

This clonotype turned up a few times. This rearrangement joins TRBV12-3 or TRBV12-4 to TRBJ2-1, with 12 nucleotides matching TRBD2. CDR3 length: 14 residues. The junction had 5 bases not matched to a gene; V was cut back by 10 bases and J by 4 bases. The CDR3 loop reads CATGGTSGYNEQFF. DNA for the CDR3: TGTGCCACTGGAGGGACTAGCGGGTACAATGAGCAGTTCTTC.

This rearrangement joins TRBV2 to TRBJ2-5, with D possibly being TRBD1 (5 bases). V was shortened by 6 bases and J by 3 bases, with 11 bases between the two germline ends. Germline V lookup: CDR1 SNHLY, CDR2 FYNNEI. The CDR3 spans 13 residues. DNA of the CDR3: TGTGCCAGCAGCTCCGACAGAAAAGAGACCCAGTACTTC. Translating gives CASSSDRKETQYF.

V usage is TRBV29-1 and J usage is TRBJ2-1; TRBD1 aligns across 12 bases. TRBJ2-5 explains the end of the DNA better; the J call may be wrong. This CDR3 has 14 residues. The germline CDR1 and CDR2 sequences are SQVTM and ANQGSEA. This CDR3 reads CSVEGQGAGETQYF. The CDR3 DNA reads as TGCAGCGTCGAGGGACAGGGGGCCGGGGAGACCCAGTACTTC.

The genes are TRBV20-1 and TRBJ1-5; 7 bases align to TRBD1. This CDR3 has 13 residues. CDR1 and CDR2 (germline): DFQATT, SNEGSKA (reference sequence). V shed 3 bases and J 5 bases; nucleotides not matched to a gene: 4. CDR3 nucleotide sequence: TGCAGTGCTAGGGAGAGGGGGCATCAGCCCCAGCATTTT. Residues: CSARERGHQPQHF.